Detailed here is one T cell receptor (beta chain). What it binds is unknown. The CDR3 spans 11 residues. Germline V gene data show CDR1 as LGHNA and CDR2 as YSLEER. The V end lost 8 bases, the J end lost 6 bases, and 10 bases lay between the germline ends. The sample comes from a study of blood T cells in healthy people across ages. Study observations and caveats: The diversity estimates, figures obtained from one million T cells, were considered underestimates. CMV status of donors was not determined, possibly confounding expanded clonotype changes. Naive CD4+ cell counts and diversity both ran higher in long-lived than in aged donors. Per million T cells, the diversity of TCR beta decreased roughly linearly as age advanced.

A sample-barcoded 5' primer and a J-beta primer mix were used in a second PCR of roughly 6 to 12 cycles. One entry per CDR3 protein, called by TCRdb with MiXCR from the 5' RACE reads. The table lists about a million distinct CDR3 sequences, around two fifths of them singletons. Specimen: blood. This chain uses TRBV4-3 with TRBJ1-1, with a possible D match to TRBD1 (5 bases). This TCR was recovered from a man between 18 and 29 years old in good health. The CDR3 protein is CASDGGSEAFF. The CDR3 DNA sequence: TGCGCCAGCGATGGGGGGTCTGAAGCTTTCTTT.